This TCR beta chain was identified in a study of beta chain features in type 1 diabetes. The CDR3 sequence is 17 residues long. Germline loops: CDR1 LGHNA, CDR2 YNFKEQ. Trimming took off 4 bases at V and 2 bases at J, with 17 bases between the two ends. The whole isolated RNA underwent reverse transcription, so sequencing captured expressed TCRB transcripts. Some clones are missing from TCRdb's copy, which holds only in-frame ones; the method was immunoSEQ multiplex PCR. Seen here are about 620,000 clones, around 15% observed once, and the top ten hold 0.07% to 0.095%. This receptor was identified in a man younger than 35 in good health. The V call is TRBV4-2, the J call TRBJ1-4; a weak D match, TRBD1 (5 bases). Specimen: naive CD4+ T cells from blood. The CDR3 bases are TGTGCCAGCAGCCTCCGCGTGGCCAGGGCCACTAATGAAAAACTGTTTTTT. This codes for CASSLRVARATNEKLFF.